These 15 T cell receptor beta chains share one sample of origin, sequenced in a study of shared clonotypes between healthy human individuals. The protocol was immunoSEQ multiplex PCR, while the TCRdb copy is restricted to in-frame clones and leaves out a portion. The table has approximately 350,000 clones, around two thirds seen once; the top ten hold about a tenth. Sequences were obtained from memory CD4+ T cells sorted from blood. Subset indicated: CD45RA-negative fraction. Source of these receptors: a man between 25 and 39 years old in good health.

Only a few counts were recorded for this clone. The chain combines TRBV10-3 with TRBJ1-2; the D gene is possibly TRBD1 (5 bases). The CDR3 runs 13 residues. CDR1 and CDR2 from the germline V gene are ENHRY and SYGVKD. Between the trimmed V and J ends, which lost 7 bases and 5 bases, there was a span of 14 bases. CDR3 coding DNA: TGTGCCATCAAGCCCCAGGGTGGTTATGGCTACACCTTC. It yields the protein CAIKPQGGYGYTF.

Concerning this clone: One end of the junction does not line up with germline, which may come from a read error. J is TRBJ1-1 and V is TRBV20-1; D not resolved. Germline assignment: CDR1 DFQATT and CDR2 SNEGSKA (reference sequence). This CDR3 has 9 residues. Written as DNA, the CDR3 is TGCAGTGCTAGAGATGAGGCAGGATTT. It codes for CSARDEAGF.

The genes are TRBV14 and TRBJ1-2; 7 bases match TRBD1. Trimming took 1 base from V and 3 from J; bases not matched to a gene: 14. Germline V gene lookup returns CDR1 SGHDN and CDR2 FVKESK. This CDR3 contains 18 residues. The CDR3 reads CASSQARPTGPGDYGYTF. The CDR3 nucleotides read TGTGCCAGCAGCCAAGCTCGACCGACAGGGCCGGGGGACTATGGCTACACCTTC.

This rearrangement joins TRBV2 to TRBJ1-5; D gene unclear. The CDR3 contains 11 residues. Trimming removed 5 bases from V and 9 bases from J, with 8 bases in between. Germline CDR1 is SNHLY and CDR2 is FYNNEI. The CDR3 loop is CASSLLGPQHF. The CDR3 DNA reads TGTGCCAGCAGTCTCTTGGGGCCCCAGCATTTT.

This clone has only one observation. The chain links TRBV11-2 to TRBJ2-7, with a weak D call TRBD2 (6 bases). The CDR3 runs 14 residues. V was shortened by 1 base and J by 2 bases, with 9 bases between the two germline ends. CDR1 and CDR2 from the germline V gene are SGHAT and FQNNGV. CDR3 protein: CASSLVGGTYEQYF. DNA of the CDR3: TGTGCCAGCAGCTTAGTCGGGGGTACCTACGAGCAGTACTTC.

The sample holds one count of this clone. The chain combines TRBV4-2 with TRBJ2-1; 8 nucleotides agree with TRBD2. The V and J ends lost 0 bases and 6 bases, in that order; junction bases with no gene match: 4. CDR1 and CDR2 (germline): LGHNA, YNFKEQ. This CDR3 has 15 residues. The DNA of the CDR3 is TGTGCCAGCAGCCAAGAGGGACTAGGGGGCAATGAGCAGTTCTTC. It codes for CASSQEGLGGNEQFF.

This sequence joins TRBV10-3 and TRBJ2-3, with TRBD2 as a possible D gene (6 bases). The germline gives CDR1 ENHRY, CDR2 SYGVKD. This CDR3 spans 16 amino acids. V lost 6 bases and J lost 3, with 19 bases in between. CDR3 protein: CAIRDSQAGPTDTQYF. The DNA of the CDR3 is TGTGCCATCAGAGATTCCCAAGCGGGCCCTACAGATACGCAGTATTTT.

Here the CDR3 reads CASSHRVSNQPQHF. In DNA form, the CDR3 reads TGTGCCAGCTCGCACAGGGTAAGCAATCAGCCCCAGCATTTT. The chain recombines TRBV18 with TRBJ1-5; tentative D call: TRBD1 (6 bases). The CDR3 contains 14 residues. Germline values: CDR1 KGHSH, CDR2 LQKENI. V lost 6 bases and J lost 1, with 10 bases in between.

The V gene is TRBV28, the J gene TRBJ2-1; 8 nucleotides align to TRBD2. This CDR3 spans 17 amino acids. Germline V gene sequence: CDR1 MDHEN, CDR2 SYDVKM. Unmatched junction bases numbered 17, after V lost 3 bases and J lost 10 bases. For the CDR3, the DNA is TGTGCCAGCAGTTTTAGCACTTTAGCGGGAACACAATCGGAGCAGTTCTTC. Its translation: CASSFSTLAGTQSEQFF.

This chain connects TRBV5-6 to TRBJ1-1; unclear D gene. CDR3 size: 11 residues. Trimming cost V 5 bases and J 4 bases, with 6 bases left between them. Per the germline V gene, CDR1 is SGHDT and CDR2 is YYEEEE. The CDR3 DNA reads TGTGCCAGCAGTCGAGCCACTGAAGCTTTCTTT. Protein: CASSRATEAFF.

The sample holds a few counts of this clone. The chain is built from TRBV2 and TRBJ1-5; D is undetermined. The V end was cut by 5 bases, the J end by 7 bases, with 18 bases between. CDR3 length: 15 residues. Per germline, CDR1 SNHLY and CDR2 FYNNEI. The CDR3 here is CASSTGPRRNQPQHF. The CDR3 DNA reads TGTGCCAGCAGTACTGGACCACGGCGGAACCAGCCCCAGCATTTT.

The gene calls are TRBV18 and TRBJ2-7; a possible D gene is TRBD1 (6 bases). The ends were cut back, 3 bases at V and 2 bases at J, with 11 bases in the middle. CDR3 length equals 14 residues. Germline CDR1 and CDR2: KGHSH and LQKENI. The CDR3: CASSPQGSTYEQYF. CDR3 sequence (DNA): TGTGCCAGCTCACCGCAGGGGTCTACCTACGAGCAGTACTTC.

The gene calls are TRBV5-4 and TRBJ2-3; D gene ambiguous. The ends were cut back, 3 bases at V and 1 base at J, with 9 bases in the middle. The CDR3 is made up of 14 amino acids. The germline V gene has CDR1 SGHNT and CDR2 YYREEE (reference sequence). CDR3 amino acids: CASSSAGGTDTQYF. The CDR3 region has the DNA TGTGCCAGCAGCTCAGCTGGGGGCACAGATACGCAGTATTTT. Supplemented by reference TRBV5-4 and TRBJ2-3, the full variable domain reads ETGVTQSPTHLIKTRGQQVTLRCSSQSGHNTVSWYQQALGQGPQFIFQYYREEENGRGNFPPRFSGLQFPNYSSELNVNALELDDSALYLCASSSAGGTDTQYFGPGTRLTVL.

The CDR3 sequence is CASSRAAASSYNEQFF. The CDR3 region has the DNA TGCGCCAGCAGCCGTGCGGCAGCGAGCTCCTACAATGAGCAGTTCTTC. V and J are TRBV5-1 and TRBJ2-1; no firm D call. V dropped 4 bases and J dropped 0 bases, with 14 bases sitting between them. The CDR3 sequence is 16 residues long. Germline V gene lookup returns CDR1 SGHRS and CDR2 YFSETQ.

The genes are TRBV20-1 and TRBJ2-5, with TRBD2 as a possible D gene (6 bases). CDR1 is DFQATT and CDR2 is SNEGSKA in the germline V gene (reference sequence). The CDR3 totals 10 residues. The DNA for the CDR3 is TGCAGCGGGGGAGAGGAGACCCAGTACTTC. Translation: CSGGEETQYF.